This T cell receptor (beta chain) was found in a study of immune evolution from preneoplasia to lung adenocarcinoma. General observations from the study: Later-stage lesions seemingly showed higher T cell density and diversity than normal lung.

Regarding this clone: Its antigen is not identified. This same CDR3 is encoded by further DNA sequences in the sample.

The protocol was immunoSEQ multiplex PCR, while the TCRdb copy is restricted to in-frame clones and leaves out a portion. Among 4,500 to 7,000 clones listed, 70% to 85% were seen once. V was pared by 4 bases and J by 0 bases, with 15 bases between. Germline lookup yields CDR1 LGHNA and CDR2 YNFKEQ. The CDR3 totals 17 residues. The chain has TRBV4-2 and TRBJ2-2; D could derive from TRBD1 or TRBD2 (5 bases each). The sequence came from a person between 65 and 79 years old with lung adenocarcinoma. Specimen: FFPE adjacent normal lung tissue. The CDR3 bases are TGTGCCAGCAGCCCCCTAGGAGGCAGGGCGAACACCGGGGAGCTGTTTTTT. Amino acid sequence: CASSPLGGRANTGELFF.